The 9 T cell receptor beta chains given below trace back to one sample, sequenced in a study of prognosis after radiotherapy for stage I lung cancer. From genomic DNA, two-round multiplex PCR was used to amplify TCR beta CDR3. Primers targeting each individual TRBV and TRBJ gene were applied in first-round PCR. TCRdb independently ran MiXCR on the multiplex PCR reads; one entry per CDR3 protein. The sample records roughly 26,000 distinct CDR3 sequences, roughly 30% being singletons. This material consisted of PBMCs, taken before or after stereotactic body radiation therapy (not recorded which). The source of these receptors is a donor aged 50 or older with non-small cell lung cancer.

This clonotype is a singleton in its sample. This may come from a read error, since a much larger clone is one base off. This chain joins TRBV2 and TRBJ2-5; possibly TRBD2 for D (5 bases). Germline CDR1 reads SNHLY; CDR2 reads FYNNEI. The CDR3 runs 12 residues. CDR3 in amino acids: CASSELGETHYF. The CDR3 region has the DNA TGTGCCAGCAGTGAATTGGGAGAGACCCATTACTTC.

This clonotype came up a few times. The chain carries TRBV6-2 or TRBV6-3 and TRBJ1-1, with D maybe TRBD1 (5 bases). The CDR3 consists of 13 residues. The germline V gene encodes CDR1 MNHEY and CDR2 SVGEGT. V was clipped by 3 bases and J by 1 base, with 6 bases between them. CDR3 protein: CASSYQGNTEAFF. DNA of the CDR3: TGTGCCAGCAGTTATCAGGGGAACACTGAAGCTTTCTTT.

This clonotype was counted at least ten times. The chain carries TRBV24-1 and TRBJ1-1, with TRBD1 identical over 7 bases. The CDR3 spans 15 residues. Germline assignment: CDR1 KGHDR and CDR2 SFDVKD. With 4 bases clipped from V and 0 bases from J, the junction kept 4 bases outside the gene matches. Written as DNA, the CDR3 is TGTGCCACCAGTGAAAGACAGGGTATGAACACTGAAGCTTTCTTT. Amino acids: CATSERQGMNTEAFF.

A note on this clonotype: Just one base apart from a much larger clone, this may be a read error. The V and J genes are TRBV20-1 and TRBJ2-6; tentative D call: TRBD1 (5 bases). Germline-derived CDR1 and CDR2 are DFQATT and SNEGSKA (reference sequence). The CDR3 consists of 14 residues. The CDR3 loop reads CSARAWAGASVLTF. Here the CDR3 DNA reads TGCAGTGCTAGAGCGTGGGCTGGGGCCAGCGTCCTGACTTTC.

This clonotype was counted once. The chain has TRBV29-1 and TRBJ2-7; tentative D call: TRBD1 (5 bases). Germline V gene lookup returns CDR1 SQVTM and CDR2 ANQGSEA. The CDR3 covers 11 residues. V was trimmed by 6 bases and J by 5 bases, leaving 11 bases between them. The CDR3 protein is CSVQGTHEQYF. CDR3 in DNA: TGCAGCGTGCAGGGTACCCACGAGCAGTACTTC.

This clonotype was seen at least ten times. The chain has TRBV5-1 and TRBJ1-2; maybe TRBD1 (5 bases). The CDR3 spans 15 residues. The V and J ends lost 4 bases and 1 base respectively, with 14 bases between them. CDR1 and CDR2 (germline): SGHRS, YFSETQ. CDR3 residues: CASSPFLTDNYGYTF. The CDR3 DNA follows: TGCGCCAGCAGCCCATTCCTGACAGATAACTATGGCTACACCTTC.

The chain couples TRBV9 to TRBJ2-6; D is unresolved. V lost 0 bases and J lost 3, with 10 bases in between. The CDR3 runs 16 residues. Germline lookup yields CDR1 SGDLS and CDR2 YYNGEE. The CDR3 DNA sequence: TGTGCCAGCAGCGTAGAGGCTTCCTTTGGGGCCAACGTCCTGACTTTC. Residues: CASSVEASFGANVLTF.

This clonotype occurred many times. The chain recombines TRBV7-9 with TRBJ1-1; 10 nucleotides align to TRBD1. The trim removed 5 bases at V and 6 bases at J, leaving 6 bases unmatched. CDR3 size: 14 residues. Looked up from germline, CDR1 is SEHNR and CDR2 is FQNEAQ (reference sequence). In DNA form, the CDR3 reads TGTGCCAGCAGCCCCGGACAGGGGGGATCTGAAGCTTTCTTT. Translated: CASSPGQGGSEAFF.

Worth noting for this clonotype: One base away lies a much larger clone, so this may be a sequencing read error. The chain carries TRBV6-1 and TRBJ1-1; D is possibly TRBD1 (6 bases). Per the germline V gene, CDR1 is MNHNS and CDR2 is SASEGT. The CDR3 extends over 14 amino acids. Trimming pared 5 bases from V and 4 bases from J, leaving 14 bases between. CDR3 sequence reads: CASSLSAGVTEAFF. The DNA of the CDR3 is TGTGCCAGCAGTCTCTCCGCAGGGGTCACTGAAGCTTTCTTT.